The 5 T cell receptor beta chains below come from one sample, sequenced in a study of T cells in localized non-small cell lung cancer. Produced via immunoSEQ multiplex PCR; TCRdb's table is partial and in-frame only. The sample consists of about 64,000 clones, 81% of them appearing once. Source: PBMCs, taken before any cancer treatment. All receptors come from a man aged 35 to 69 with stage II lung adenocarcinoma.

The rearrangement joins TRBV9 to TRBJ2-7; tentative D call: TRBD1 (6 bases). This CDR3 is built from 14 residues. Germline V gives CDR1 SGDLS, CDR2 YYNGEE. V lost 4 bases to trimming and J lost 1 base, with 12 bases between them. The CDR3 DNA reads as TGTGCCAGCAGCAGGGACACCTTTTCCTACGAGCAGTACTTC. Translated: CASSRDTFSYEQYF. Drawing the rest from reference TRBV9 and TRBJ2-7, the complete variable domain is DSGVTQTPKHLITATGQRVTLRCSPRSGDLSVYWYQQSLDQGLQFLIQYYNGEERAKGNILERFSAQQFPDLHSELNLSSLELGDSALYFCASSRDTFSYEQYFGPGTRLTVT.

CDR3 residues: CASSPGSTDTQYF. CDR3 DNA sequence: TGTGCCAGTAGTCCAGGGAGCACAGATACGCAGTATTTT. This chain joins TRBV19 and TRBJ2-3, with TRBD1 as a possible D gene (5 bases). With 5 bases removed from V and 0 bases from J, the gap between germline ends came to 6 bases. Germline V lookup: CDR1 LNHDA, CDR2 SQIVND (reference sequence). The CDR3 totals 13 residues. Together with reference TRBV19 and TRBJ2-3, the CDR3 gives the full variable domain: DGGITQSPKYLFRKEGQNVTLSCEQNLNHDAMYWYRQDPGQGLRLIYYSQIVNDFQKGDIAEGYSVSREKKESFPLTVTSAQKNPTAFYLCASSPGSTDTQYFGPGTRLTVL.

The chain uses TRBV7-6 and TRBJ2-6; no definite D call. CDR1 is SGHVS and CDR2 is FNYEAQ in the germline V gene. The length of the CDR3 is 16 residues. Trimming cost V 5 bases and J 4 bases, with 15 bases left between them. DNA of the CDR3: TGTGCCAGCAGCCCAGAGGTGGGGTCCGGGGCCAACGTCCTGACTTTC. Translation gives CASSPEVGSGANVLTF.

The genes are TRBV5-1 and TRBJ1-2, with D unresolved. The CDR3 runs 14 residues. CDR1 and CDR2 from the germline V gene are SGHRS and YFSETQ. With 7 bases removed from V and 0 bases from J, the gap between germline ends came to 13 bases. This chain's CDR3 is CASRPSSTNYGYTF. As DNA, the CDR3 is TGCGCCAGCCGGCCGTCCTCGACTAACTATGGCTACACCTTC.

V gene TRBV15 combines with J gene TRBJ1-4, with D hard to call. Trimming removed 5 bases at V and 7 bases at J, with 5 bases between. The germline gives CDR1 LNHNV, CDR2 YYDKDF (reference sequence). The CDR3 runs 11 residues. The CDR3 here is CATSRTEKLFF. CDR3 coding DNA: TGTGCCACCAGCCGGACTGAAAAACTGTTTTTT.